The 12 T cell receptor beta chains listed next were all sequenced from one sample in a study of T cell repertoires in cytomegalovirus infection. TCRdb reanalysed the reads using MiXCR and keeps one entry per CDR3 protein. Of more than 400,000 distinct CDR3 sequences in the sample, approximately 26% are singletons; the top ten hold roughly an eighth. Sequenced input: PBMCs. These receptors were obtained from a human donor in good health (CMV status not recorded). Some clones in this sample may be carry-over from other donors' samples.

This clonotype was recorded a few times. The rearrangement links TRBV5-1 to TRBJ1-2, with D perhaps matching TRBD1 (6 bases). The CDR3 runs to 14 residues. CDR1 and CDR2 from the germline V gene are SGHRS and YFSETQ. Trimming shortened V by 3 bases and J by 4 bases, and 13 bases separated the two germline ends. The CDR3 region has the DNA TGCGCCAGCAGCTGGAGAGAAGGGGGCTATGGCTACACCTTC. Protein product: CASSWREGGYGYTF.

The chain uses TRBV10-3 and TRBJ1-2, with TRBD1 identical over 7 bases. Germline lookup yields CDR1 ENHRY and CDR2 SYGVKD. The CDR3 sequence is 17 residues long. V lost 3 bases, J lost 0 bases, and 10 bases stayed unmatched. The DNA of the CDR3 is TGTGCCATCAGTGACCGGGACAGAGATACCCCTAACTATGGCTACACCTTC. Protein sequence: CAISDRDRDTPNYGYTF.

The CDR3 DNA sequence: TGTGCCAGCACCTTAACAGCTAACACCGGGGAGCTGTTTTTT. This codes for CASTLTANTGELFF. The rearrangement joins TRBV12-3 or TRBV12-4 to TRBJ2-2; D is uncertain. V was shortened by 7 bases and J by 2 bases, with 11 bases between the two germline ends. The CDR3 has 14 residues.

The chain uses TRBV7-9 and TRBJ2-5; 8 positions match TRBD2. V was pared by 4 bases and J by 2 bases, with 6 bases of the junction left unmatched. CDR1 is SEHNR, CDR2 FQNEAQ, per germline (reference sequence). The CDR3 covers 15 residues. The CDR3 sequence: CASSSSGRDQETQYF. In nucleotides, the CDR3 is TGTGCCAGCAGCTCTAGCGGGCGGGATCAAGAGACCCAGTACTTC.

This sequence joins TRBV18 and TRBJ2-1; D might be TRBD2 (5 bases). V lost 3 bases and J 8 bases, leaving 14 bases between the germline ends. The CDR3 has 14 amino acids. The germline gives CDR1 KGHSH, CDR2 LQKENI. CDR3 residues: CASSPRSREDEQFF. The CDR3 DNA reads as TGTGCCAGCTCACCCCGCTCCCGGGAAGATGAGCAGTTCTTC.

With regard to this clonotype: At one end the junction does not follow the germline gene, possibly because of a read error. The chain recombines TRBV11-2 with TRBJ2-3; possibly TRBD2 for D (7 bases). Per the germline V gene, CDR1 is SGHAT and CDR2 is FQNNGV. This CDR3 region has 12 residues. The chain's CDR3 is CASSTGGHTQYF. CDR3 nucleotides: TGTGCCAGCAGCACCGGGGGGCATACACAGTATTTT.

The J gene is TRBJ2-7, the V gene TRBV5-6; a possible D gene is TRBD1 (6 bases). This CDR3 comprises 17 residues. Germline assignment: CDR1 SGHDT and CDR2 YYEEEE. Trimming removed 1 base at V and 0 bases at J, with 17 bases between. CDR3 nucleotide sequence: TGTGCCAGCAGCTTGAATCCAGGGGCGACAAGCTCCTACGAGCAGTACGTC. This gives the protein CASSLNPGATSSYEQYV.

V and J are TRBV2 and TRBJ2-1; 9 bases align to TRBD2. The CDR3 totals 15 residues. Germline-derived CDR1 and CDR2 are SNHLY and FYNNEI. The V gene end was trimmed by 9 bases and the J gene end by 6 bases; junction bases not matched to a gene: 12. The CDR3 nucleotides read TGTGCCAGTAGAAAACTAGCGGGTTTACTCAATGAGCAGTTCTTC. Amino acids: CASRKLAGLLNEQFF.

This clonotype has ten or more counts. The rearrangement joins TRBV7-2 to TRBJ2-1; 14 bases line up with TRBD2. Germline V gene data show CDR1 as SGHTA and CDR2 as FQGNSA. This CDR3 comprises 21 residues. The J segment lost 4 bases and the V segment lost 2 bases, leaving 16 bases of the junction unmatched. CDR3 in amino acids: CASSLWSGTSGRGRYYNEQFF. CDR3 in DNA: TGTGCCAGCAGCTTATGGTCGGGGACTAGCGGGAGAGGTCGCTATTACAATGAGCAGTTCTTC. Looking up the rest from reference TRBV7-2 and TRBJ2-1 gives the full variable domain: GAGVSQSPSNKVTEKGKDVELRCDPISGHTALYWYRQSLGQGLEFLIYFQGNSAPDKSGLPSDRFSAERTGGSVSTLTIQRTQQEDSAVYLCASSLWSGTSGRGRYYNEQFFGPGTRLTVL.

This clonotype was detected ten times or more. The chain joins TRBV7-8 to TRBJ2-3; D perhaps matches TRBD2 (6 bases). Trimming took 5 bases from V and 1 from J, leaving 13 bases between them. The germline V gene has CDR1 SGHVS and CDR2 FQNEAQ. The CDR3 totals 15 residues. CDR3 in amino acids: CASSSSSAGTDTQYF. The CDR3 coding sequence is TGTGCCAGCAGCAGTTCTAGCGCCGGCACAGATACGCAGTATTTT.

Remarks on this clonotype: Being one base from a much bigger clone, this may be a read error. The rearrangement links TRBV12-3 or TRBV12-4 to TRBJ2-3; 13 bases map to TRBD2. Unmatched junction bases numbered 4, after V lost 6 bases and J lost 4 bases. The CDR3 is 15 amino acids. CDR3 sequence: CASSRTSGRSDTQYF. The CDR3 nucleotides are TGTGCCAGCAGCAGGACTAGCGGGAGATCAGATACGCAGTATTTT.

The chain recombines TRBV30 with TRBJ1-5, with D hard to call. This CDR3 region has 13 residues. V lost 1 base and J lost 0, with 4 bases in between. Germline CDR1 is GTSNPN and CDR2 is SVGIG (reference sequence). CDR3 loop: CAWSDSSNQPQHF. The CDR3 nucleotides are TGTGCCTGGAGTGACAGTAGCAATCAGCCCCAGCATTTT.